Below are 10 T cell receptor beta chains sequenced from a single sample in a study of CD8+CD57+ T cells in acquired aplastic anemia. Researchers used genomic DNA as the template to profile TCR beta VDJ and CDR3. One entry per CDR3 protein, called by TCRdb with MiXCR from the reads. Among around 500,000 distinct CDR3 sequences, around 30% were seen once, and the ten largest hold less than 0.85%. The sequenced patients had an expansion of CD8+CD57+ cells seen by flow cytometry. The sequencing input was sorted CD4+, CD8+, or CD8+CD57+ T cells (not recorded which) from PBMCs. Receptors originate from a human donor with aplastic anemia.

This clonotype was picked up many times. V gene TRBV7-2 combines with J gene TRBJ2-7; the D is unclear. Germline CDR1 and CDR2: SGHTA and FQGNSA. The CDR3 spans 15 residues. The ends were cut back, 5 bases at V and 0 bases at J, with 14 bases in the middle. The CDR3 bases are TGTGCCAGCAGCCAACCCGGACGAACCTCCTACGAGCAGTACTTC. It specifies CASSQPGRTSYEQYF.

This clonotype has only one observation. The genes are TRBV6-1 and TRBJ1-4; possibly TRBD1 for D (5 bases). V gave up 6 bases and J gave up 6 bases, with 17 bases separating them. The CDR3 spans 15 residues. CDR1 is MNHNS, CDR2 SASEGT, per germline. This CDR3 reads CASRGDALGDEKLFF. In nucleotides, the CDR3 is TGTGCCAGCAGGGGGGACGCTTTGGGGGATGAAAAACTGTTTTTT.

At least ten counts were recorded for this clonotype. The chain links TRBV19 to TRBJ2-7, with D possibly matching TRBD1 (6 bases). Trimming removed 3 bases from V and 3 bases from J, with 9 bases in between. The CDR3 has 13 residues. Germline CDR1 reads LNHDA; CDR2 reads SQIVND (reference sequence). DNA for the CDR3: TGTGCCAGTAGTATTGCAGGGGACTACGAGCAGTACTTC. Translating gives CASSIAGDYEQYF.

The genes are TRBV5-1 and TRBJ1-3; tentative D call: TRBD1 (5 bases). Trimming shortened V by 5 bases and J by 1 base, and 13 bases separated the two germline ends. Germline values: CDR1 SGHRS, CDR2 YFSETQ. The CDR3 spans 15 residues. In DNA, the CDR3 is TGCGCCAGCAGTCCTTCAGGGCCTTCTGGAAACACCATATATTTT. Encoded protein: CASSPSGPSGNTIYF.

V and J are TRBV7-9 and TRBJ1-1; D remains unclear. The CDR3 is made up of 13 amino acids. In germline, CDR1 is SEHNR, CDR2 FQNEAQ (reference sequence). With 5 bases removed from V and 1 base from J, the gap between germline ends came to 8 bases. The CDR3 here is CASSPGSNTEAFF. CDR3 bases: TGTGCCAGCAGCCCTGGATCGAACACTGAAGCTTTCTTT.

This clonotype was seen ten or more times. The chain employs TRBV6-1 and TRBJ1-5, with D possibly being TRBD1 (5 bases). Germline lookup yields CDR1 MNHNS and CDR2 SASEGT. V was pared by 7 bases and J by 1 base, with 11 bases between. The CDR3 loop spans 14 amino acids. DNA for the CDR3: TGTGCCAGCAAACCACAGGTCAGCAATCAGCCCCAGCATTTT. Its translation: CASKPQVSNQPQHF.

This clonotype was seen at least ten times. This sequence joins TRBV10-3 and TRBJ1-2; TRBD1 matches 7 bases. The CDR3 is made up of 12 amino acids. CDR1 is ENHRY, CDR2 SYGVKD, per germline. After removal of 10 bases from V and 2 bases from J, the junction contained 4 bases not matched to a gene. The CDR3 loop reads CASLDRNYGYTF. The CDR3 DNA reads TGTGCCAGTTTGGACAGGAACTATGGCTACACCTTC.

The V gene is TRBV7-9, the J gene TRBJ2-1; 7 positions match TRBD1. The CDR3 totals 14 residues. Germline CDR1 and CDR2: SEHNR and FQNEAQ (reference sequence). V shed 11 bases, J shed 0 bases, and the junction held 7 bases outside the gene matches. The CDR3 sequence is CAATGASSYNEQFF. The DNA for the CDR3 is TGTGCCGCAACAGGGGCGAGCTCCTACAATGAGCAGTTCTTC.

In this sample, this clonotype turned up a few times. The V gene is TRBV7-9, the J gene TRBJ1-1; D gene ambiguous. The CDR3 contains 14 residues. The germline V gene has CDR1 SEHNR and CDR2 FQNEAQ (reference sequence). With 6 bases removed from V and 0 bases from J, the gap between germline ends came to 11 bases. The CDR3 loop is CASSHRVLNTEAFF. The CDR3 nucleotides read TGTGCCAGCAGTCATAGGGTTCTGAACACTGAAGCTTTCTTT. Complete variable domain (other parts from reference TRBV7-9 and TRBJ1-1): DTGVSQNPRHKITKRGQNVTFRCDPISEHNRLYWYRQTLGQGPEFLTYFQNEAQLEKSRLLSDRFSAERPKGSFSTLEIQRTEQGDSAMYLCASSHRVLNTEAFFGQGTRLTVV.

The chain uses TRBV2 and TRBJ2-7; D gene uncertain. The CDR3 loop spans 14 amino acids. CDR1 and CDR2 (germline): SNHLY, FYNNEI. V was trimmed by 5 bases and J by 1 base, leaving 12 bases between them. CDR3 DNA sequence: TGTGCCAGCAGTCCGCAGGTATTATCCTACGAGCAGTACTTC. Translating it yields CASSPQVLSYEQYF.